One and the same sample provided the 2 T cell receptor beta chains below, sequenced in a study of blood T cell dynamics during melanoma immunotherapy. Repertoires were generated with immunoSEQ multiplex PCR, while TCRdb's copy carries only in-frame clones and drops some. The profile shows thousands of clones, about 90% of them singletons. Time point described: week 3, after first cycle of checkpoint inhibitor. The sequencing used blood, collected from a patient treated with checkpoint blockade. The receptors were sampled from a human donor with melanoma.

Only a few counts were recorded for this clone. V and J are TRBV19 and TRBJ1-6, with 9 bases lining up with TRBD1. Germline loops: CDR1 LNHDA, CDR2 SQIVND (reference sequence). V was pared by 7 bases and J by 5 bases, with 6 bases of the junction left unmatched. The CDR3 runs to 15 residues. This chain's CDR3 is CASIGDRADNSPLHF. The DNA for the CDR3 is TGTGCCAGTATTGGGGACAGGGCGGATAATTCACCCCTCCACTTT.

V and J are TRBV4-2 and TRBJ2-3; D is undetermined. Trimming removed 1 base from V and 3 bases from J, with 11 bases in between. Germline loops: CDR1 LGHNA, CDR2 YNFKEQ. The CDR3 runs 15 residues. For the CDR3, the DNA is TGTGCCAGCAGCCAAGGTCCCACAATGACAGATACGCAGTATTTT. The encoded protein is CASSQGPTMTDTQYF.